This T cell receptor (beta chain) was captured in a study of CD8 T cells in Susac syndrome. Remarks on this clonotype: What it recognizes is unknown.

Whole-study findings and limits: Only a relatively small number of individuals were included in the TCR sequencing and HLA analysis.

Treatment-naive patients with stable or active relapsing-remitting disease were the multiple sclerosis controls. RNA amounts of roughly 0.5 to 1 ug underwent reverse transcription with random hexamers. immunoSEQ multiplex PCR amplified TCR beta CDR3 across 54 Vbeta, 13 Jbeta. TCRdb recomputed calls from the immunoSEQ multiplex PCR reads with MiXCR, one row per CDR3 protein. The table includes roughly 170,000 distinct CDR3 sequences, about 94% detected once. V lost 3 bases and J lost 6, with 15 bases in between. Germline V gene lookup returns CDR1 MDHEN and CDR2 SYDVKM. This CDR3 has 15 amino acids. This chain uses TRBV28 with TRBJ1-5; D perhaps matches TRBD1 (5 bases). This receptor was identified in a human donor with multiple sclerosis. The sequencing input was CD4+ T cells from PBMCs. CDR3 region: CASSFLEGMGQPQHF. The CDR3 region has the DNA TGTGCCAGCAGTTTCCTTGAGGGGATGGGTCAGCCCCAGCATTTT.